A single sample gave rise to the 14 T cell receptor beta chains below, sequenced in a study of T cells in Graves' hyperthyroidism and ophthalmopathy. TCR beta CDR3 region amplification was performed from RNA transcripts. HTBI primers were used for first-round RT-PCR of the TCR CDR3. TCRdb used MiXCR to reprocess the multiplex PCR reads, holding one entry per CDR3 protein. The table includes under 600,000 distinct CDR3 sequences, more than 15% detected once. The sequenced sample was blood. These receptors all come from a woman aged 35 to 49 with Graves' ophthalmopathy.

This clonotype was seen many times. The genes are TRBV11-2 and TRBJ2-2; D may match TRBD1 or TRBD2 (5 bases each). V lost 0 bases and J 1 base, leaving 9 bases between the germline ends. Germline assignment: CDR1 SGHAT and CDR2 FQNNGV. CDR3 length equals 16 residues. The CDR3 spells CASSLEAGRNTGELFF. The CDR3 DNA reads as TGTGCCAGCAGCTTAGAGGCAGGGAGGAACACCGGGGAGCTGTTTTTT.

This CDR3 reads CASSQVFSTSGNTIYF. Written as DNA, the CDR3 is TGTGCCAGCAGCCAAGTATTCAGTACCTCTGGAAACACCATATATTTT. The V and J genes are TRBV3-1 and TRBJ1-3; D unclear. The CDR3 covers 16 residues. Germline CDR1 is LGHDT and CDR2 is YNNKEL (reference sequence). V was clipped by 1 base and J by 0 bases, with 10 bases between them. The whole variable domain, remainder taken from reference TRBV3-1 and TRBJ1-3, is DTAVSQTPKYLVTQMGNDKSIKCEQNLGHDTMYWYKQDSKKFLKIMFSYNNKELIINETVPNRFSPKSPDKAHLNLHINSLELGDSAVYFCASSQVFSTSGNTIYFGEGSWLTVV.

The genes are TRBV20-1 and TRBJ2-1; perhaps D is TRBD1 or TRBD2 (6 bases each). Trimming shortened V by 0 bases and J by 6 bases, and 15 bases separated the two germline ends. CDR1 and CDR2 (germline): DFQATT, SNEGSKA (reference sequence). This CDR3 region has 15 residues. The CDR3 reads CSARDWRGAVNEQFF. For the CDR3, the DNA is TGCAGTGCTAGAGATTGGAGGGGGGCAGTCAATGAGCAGTTCTTC.

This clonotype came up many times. For the CDR3, the DNA is TGTGCCAGCAGCCCGAGGCAGGGGAGTGAGGCTGAAGCTTTCTTT. Translation gives CASSPRQGSEAEAFF. This chain connects TRBV3-1 to TRBJ1-1; perhaps TRBD1 as D (6 bases). CDR3 length: 15 residues. V was trimmed by 4 bases and J by 6 bases, leaving 18 bases between them. Germline V gene lookup returns CDR1 LGHDT and CDR2 YNNKEL (reference sequence).

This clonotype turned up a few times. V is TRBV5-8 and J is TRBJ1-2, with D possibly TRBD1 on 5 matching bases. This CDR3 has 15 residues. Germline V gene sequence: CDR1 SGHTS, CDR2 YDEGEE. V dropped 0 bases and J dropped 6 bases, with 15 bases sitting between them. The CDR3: CASSLVARDIDGYTF. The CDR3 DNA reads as TGTGCCAGCAGCTTGGTGGCCAGGGATATCGATGGCTACACCTTC.

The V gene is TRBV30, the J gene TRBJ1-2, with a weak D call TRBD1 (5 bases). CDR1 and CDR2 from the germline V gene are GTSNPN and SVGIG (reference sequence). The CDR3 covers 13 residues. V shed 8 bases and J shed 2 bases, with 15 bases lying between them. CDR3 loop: CASSTRDNYGYTF. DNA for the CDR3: TGTGCCAGTAGTACCCGGGACAACTATGGCTACACCTTC.

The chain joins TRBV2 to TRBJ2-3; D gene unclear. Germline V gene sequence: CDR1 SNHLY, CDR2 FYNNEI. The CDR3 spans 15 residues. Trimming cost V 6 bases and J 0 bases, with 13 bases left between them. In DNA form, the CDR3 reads TGTGCCAGCAGCGTAGGCCCAAGAAGCACAGATACGCAGTATTTT. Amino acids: CASSVGPRSTDTQYF.

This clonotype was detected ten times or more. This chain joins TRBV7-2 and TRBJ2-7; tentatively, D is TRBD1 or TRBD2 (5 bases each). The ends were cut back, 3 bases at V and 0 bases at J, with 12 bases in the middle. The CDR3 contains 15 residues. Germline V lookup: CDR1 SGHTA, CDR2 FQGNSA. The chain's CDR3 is CASSLSGTVSYEQYF. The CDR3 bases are TGTGCCAGCAGCTTGTCCGGGACGGTCTCCTACGAGCAGTACTTC. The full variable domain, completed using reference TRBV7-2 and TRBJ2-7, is GAGVSQSPSNKVTEKGKDVELRCDPISGHTALYWYRQSLGQGLEFLIYFQGNSAPDKSGLPSDRFSAERTGGSVSTLTIQRTQQEDSAVYLCASSLSGTVSYEQYFGPGTRLTVT.

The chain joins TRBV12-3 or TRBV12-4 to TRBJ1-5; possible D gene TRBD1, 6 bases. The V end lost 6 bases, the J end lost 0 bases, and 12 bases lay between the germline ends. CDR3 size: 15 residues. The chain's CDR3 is CASSLGHNSNQPQHF. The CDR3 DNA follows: TGTGCCAGCAGCTTGGGACACAATAGCAATCAGCCCCAGCATTTT.

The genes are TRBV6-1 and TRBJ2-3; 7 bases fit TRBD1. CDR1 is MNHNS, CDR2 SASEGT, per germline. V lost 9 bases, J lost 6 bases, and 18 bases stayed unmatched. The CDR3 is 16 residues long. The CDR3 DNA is TGTGCCAGTAGGGACGGCCGAGACAGGGTCAGGGATACGCAGTATTTT. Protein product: CASRDGRDRVRDTQYF.

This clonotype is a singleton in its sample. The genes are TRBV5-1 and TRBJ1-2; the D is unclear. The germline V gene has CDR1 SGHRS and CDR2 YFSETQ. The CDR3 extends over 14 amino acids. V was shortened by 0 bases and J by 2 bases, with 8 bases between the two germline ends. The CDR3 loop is CASSLVPGNYGYTF. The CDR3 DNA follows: TGCGCCAGCAGCTTGGTGCCCGGAAACTATGGCTACACCTTC.

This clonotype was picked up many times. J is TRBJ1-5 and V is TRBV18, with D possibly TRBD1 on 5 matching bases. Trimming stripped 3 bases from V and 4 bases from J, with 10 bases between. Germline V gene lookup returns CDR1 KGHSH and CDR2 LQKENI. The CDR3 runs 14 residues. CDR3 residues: CASSPQGDNQPQHF. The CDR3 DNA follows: TGTGCCAGCTCACCCCAGGGCGATAATCAGCCCCAGCATTTT.

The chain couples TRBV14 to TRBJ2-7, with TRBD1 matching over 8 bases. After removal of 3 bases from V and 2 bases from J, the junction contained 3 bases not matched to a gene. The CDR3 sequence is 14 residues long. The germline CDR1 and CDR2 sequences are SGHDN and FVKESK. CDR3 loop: CASSQTGVPYEQYF. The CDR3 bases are TGTGCCAGCAGCCAGACAGGGGTGCCCTACGAGCAGTACTTC. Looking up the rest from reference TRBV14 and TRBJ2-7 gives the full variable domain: EAGVTQFPSHSVIEKGQTVTLRCDPISGHDNLYWYRRVMGKEIKFLLHFVKESKQDESGMPNNRFLAERTGGTYSTLKVQPAELEDSGVYFCASSQTGVPYEQYFGPGTRLTVT.

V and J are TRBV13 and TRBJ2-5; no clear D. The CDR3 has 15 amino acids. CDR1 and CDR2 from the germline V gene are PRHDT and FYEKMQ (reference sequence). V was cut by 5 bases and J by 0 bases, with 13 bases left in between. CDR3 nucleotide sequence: TGTGCCAGCAGCCGAAACGACGGAAACCAAGAGACCCAGTACTTC. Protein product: CASSRNDGNQETQYF. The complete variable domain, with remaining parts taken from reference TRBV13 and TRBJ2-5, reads AAGVIQSPRHLIKEKRETATLKCYPIPRHDTVYWYQQGPGQDPQFLISFYEKMQSDKGSIPDRFSAQQFSDYHSELNMSSLELGDSALYFCASSRNDGNQETQYFGPGTRLLVL.